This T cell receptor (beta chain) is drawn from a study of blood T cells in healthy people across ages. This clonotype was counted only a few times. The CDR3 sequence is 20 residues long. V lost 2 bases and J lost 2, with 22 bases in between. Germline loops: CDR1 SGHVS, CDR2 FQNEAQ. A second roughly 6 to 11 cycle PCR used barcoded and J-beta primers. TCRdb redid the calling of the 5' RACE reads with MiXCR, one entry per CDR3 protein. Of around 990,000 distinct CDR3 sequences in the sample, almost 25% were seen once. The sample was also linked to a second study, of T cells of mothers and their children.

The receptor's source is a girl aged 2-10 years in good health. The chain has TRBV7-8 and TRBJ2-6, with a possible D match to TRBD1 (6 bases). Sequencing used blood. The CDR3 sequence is CASSLSGILIRGTGANVLTF. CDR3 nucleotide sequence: TGTGCCAGCAGCTTATCCGGCATCCTCATCAGGGGAACTGGGGCCAACGTCCTGACTTTC.